The 30 T cell receptor beta chains below were found in one sample sequenced in a study of blood T cell repertoires in COVID-19. Sequencing was performed with immunoSEQ multiplex PCR; in TCRdb, only in-frame clones are kept and a portion is missing. The profile covers about 87,000 clones, with around nine tenths appearing a single time and about 5% taken by the ten largest. Sequenced material: peripheral blood. Every receptor here comes from an elderly woman with acute or convalescent COVID-19.

The rearrangement joins TRBV5-4 to TRBJ1-2; TRBD1 matches 8 bases. CDR1 and CDR2 (germline): SGHNT, YYREEE (reference sequence). The CDR3 runs 14 residues. Germline trimming cut 0 bases from V and 4 bases from J; bases unmatched to any gene: 2. This chain's CDR3 is CASSLAGQAYGYTF. The CDR3, as DNA: TGTGCCAGCAGCTTGGCGGGACAGGCCTATGGCTACACCTTC.

J is TRBJ2-7 and V is TRBV6-2 or TRBV6-3; 8 positions match TRBD2. The V gene's germline CDR1 is MNHEY and CDR2 SVGEGT. The CDR3 consists of 18 residues. Trimming at V came to 6 bases and at J to 0 bases, leaving 16 bases not matched to a gene. DNA of the CDR3: TGTGCCAGCAGCACCCCCACGTTCGGGGGGGCTAACTCCTACGAGCAGTACTTC. Its protein is CASSTPTFGGANSYEQYF.

This clone has only a few counts. The V gene is TRBV7-9, the J gene TRBJ1-2; D is unclear. CDR3 length: 14 amino acids. In germline, CDR1 is SEHNR, CDR2 FQNEAQ (reference sequence). Trimming removed 1 base at V and 5 bases at J, with 11 bases between. The CDR3 protein is CASSLGTQQYGYTF. The CDR3 DNA reads as TGTGCCAGCAGCTTAGGTACACAGCAATATGGCTACACCTTC.

This chain links TRBV30 with TRBJ1-1; D uncertain. CDR1 is GTSNPN, CDR2 SVGIG, per germline (reference sequence). V lost 3 bases, J lost 1 base, and 9 bases lay in between. The CDR3 length is 13 residues. CDR3 bases: TGTGCCTGGAGACGACTCGGGAACACTGAAGCTTTCTTT. It specifies CAWRRLGNTEAFF.

The rearrangement joins TRBV6-5 to TRBJ1-1; TRBD1 matches 7 bases. Germline values: CDR1 MNHEY, CDR2 SVGAGI. The CDR3 sequence is 14 residues long. V shed 6 bases and J 1 base; nucleotides not matched to a gene: 5. The CDR3 sequence is CASRMGQQNTEAFF. The CDR3 nucleotides are TGTGCCAGCAGGATGGGACAGCAGAACACTGAAGCTTTCTTT.

The chain has TRBV6-1 and TRBJ2-3, with a weak D call TRBD2 (6 bases). Germline V gene lookup returns CDR1 MNHNS and CDR2 SASEGT. The V and J ends lost 2 bases and 4 bases respectively, with 13 bases between them. CDR3 length equals 15 residues. CDR3: CASSERGKSSDTQYF. As DNA, the CDR3 is TGTGCCAGCAGTGAACGGGGGAAGTCCTCAGATACGCAGTATTTT.

This chain uses TRBV7-9 with TRBJ1-2; no firm D call. The CDR3 is 13 amino acids. CDR1 is SEHNR, CDR2 FQNEAQ, per germline (reference sequence). V was shortened by 5 bases and J by 7 bases, with 14 bases between the two germline ends. CDR3 residues: CASSETGGGGYTF. The CDR3 region has the DNA TGTGCCAGCAGCGAGACCGGAGGTGGTGGCTACACCTTC.

This clone was found once. The chain links TRBV7-9 to TRBJ2-1, with TRBD2 identical over 7 bases. The germline CDR1 and CDR2 sequences are SEHNR and FQNEAQ (reference sequence). V dropped 2 bases and J dropped 5; count of bases not matched to a gene: 12. This CDR3 region has 17 residues. CDR3 amino acids: CASSLPPLAGANNEQFF. CDR3 nucleotide sequence: TGTGCCAGCAGCTTACCACCCCTCGCGGGAGCCAACAATGAGCAGTTCTTC.

The genes are TRBV7-6 and TRBJ2-5, with D possibly being TRBD2 (5 bases). Between the trimmed V and J ends, which lost 0 bases and 7 bases, there was a span of 21 bases. Germline-derived CDR1 and CDR2 are SGHVS and FNYEAQ. This CDR3 region has 17 residues. In DNA form, the CDR3 reads TGTGCCAGCAGCTTAGCGCGGGTAGGGTACCCCTCTGGGACCCAGTACTTC. It translates to CASSLARVGYPSGTQYF.

The genes are TRBV23-1 and TRBJ2-3; 9 bases match TRBD2. TRBV23-1 is an ORF; its function is uncertain. Trimming cost V 10 bases and J 0 bases; bases outside gene matches: 5. The CDR3 runs 14 residues. CDR3 in DNA: TGCGCCACCCCGACTAGCGGAAGCACAGATACGCAGTATTTT. Translated: CATPTSGSTDTQYF.

This chain connects TRBV6-2 or TRBV6-3 to TRBJ1-3; 8 nucleotides align to TRBD1. The CDR3 contains 16 residues. The germline V gene encodes CDR1 MNHEY and CDR2 SVGEGT. V trimming: 6 bases; J trimming: 0 bases; junction bases outside the gene matches: 7. The CDR3, as DNA: TGTGCCAGCAGCTCCAGGGGGCGGAACTCTGGAAACACCATATATTTT. This encodes CASSSRGRNSGNTIYF.

This chain joins TRBV30 and TRBJ2-1; D gene ambiguous. The V gene's germline CDR1 is GTSNPN and CDR2 SVGIG (reference sequence). The CDR3 has 12 residues. The V gene lost 1 base and the J gene lost 4 bases, with 5 bases spanning the gap. For the CDR3, the DNA is TGTGCCTGGAGTGCAGTTTACAATGAGCAGTTCTTC. Translated: CAWSAVYNEQFF.

The count of this clone is one. The rearrangement joins TRBV4-2 to TRBJ1-5; D is unresolved. Germline lookup yields CDR1 LGHNA and CDR2 YNFKEQ. This CDR3 region has 15 residues. Trimming shortened V by 4 bases and J by 1 base, and 11 bases separated the two germline ends. CDR3 in DNA: TGTGCCAGCAGCCGGGCGAAGGTGAGCAATCAGCCCCAGCATTTT. This codes for CASSRAKVSNQPQHF.

This rearrangement joins TRBV5-1 to TRBJ1-5; TRBD1 matches at 8 bases. V lost 0 bases and J lost 4; bases outside the gene matches: 0. There are 14 residues in the CDR3. CDR1 SGHRS and CDR2 YFSETQ come from the germline V gene. CDR3: CASSLGDRNQPQHF. The CDR3, as DNA: TGCGCCAGCAGCTTGGGGGACAGGAATCAGCCCCAGCATTTT.

This clone was found a few times. The chain employs TRBV7-9 and TRBJ2-2; D is perhaps TRBD2 (6 bases). The CDR3 has 16 residues. Germline loops: CDR1 SEHNR, CDR2 FQNEAQ (reference sequence). Trimming left V 5 bases short and J 1 base short, with 14 bases between. CDR3 nucleotides: TGTGCCAGCAGCACGCCCGGGACTCAGAACACCGGGGAGCTGTTTTTT. It yields the protein CASSTPGTQNTGELFF.

This chain joins TRBV19 and TRBJ2-7; TRBD2 agrees at 11 bases. CDR1 and CDR2 from the germline V gene are LNHDA and SQIVND (reference sequence). V lost 5 bases and J lost 5; bases outside the gene matches: 14. The CDR3 totals 17 residues. The CDR3 nucleotides read TGTGCCAGTAGTCCGGGACGGCTAGCGGGAGGCAAGCACGAGCAGTACTTC. It yields the protein CASSPGRLAGGKHEQYF.

This sequence joins TRBV6-6 and TRBJ2-2, with D possibly being TRBD2 (5 bases). V was shortened by 2 bases and J by 4 bases, with 8 bases between the two germline ends. Germline loops: CDR1 MNHNY, CDR2 SVGAGI (reference sequence). This CDR3 is built from 14 residues. The CDR3 loop is CASSYVEGTGELFF. DNA for the CDR3: TGTGCCAGCAGTTACGTCGAGGGCACCGGGGAGCTGTTTTTT.

The chain has TRBV28 and TRBJ1-6, with 10 bases that match TRBD1. V lost 8 bases, J lost 2 bases, and 3 bases stayed unmatched. Germline assignment: CDR1 MDHEN and CDR2 SYDVKM. This CDR3 region has 15 residues. CDR3 coding DNA: TGTGCCAGCCGAGGACAGGGGGCCTATAATTCACCCCTCCACTTT. It yields the protein CASRGQGAYNSPLHF.

V and J are TRBV3-1 (or the pseudogene TRBV3-2) and TRBJ2-7; 8 nucleotides line up with TRBD1. The CDR3 runs to 15 residues. CDR1 and CDR2 from the germline V gene are LGHDT and YNNKEL (reference sequence). J gave up 2 bases and V 4 bases, and 7 bases lay outside the gene matches. The CDR3, as DNA: TGTGCCAGCAGCCGCACCGGGACAGGAACCTACGAGCAGTACTTC. This codes for CASSRTGTGTYEQYF.

This chain joins TRBV6-1 and TRBJ2-1; TRBD2 matches at 7 bases. This CDR3 spans 16 amino acids. Germline CDR1 is MNHNS and CDR2 is SASEGT. V was clipped by 1 base and J by 4 bases; unmatched bases: 7. CDR3 loop: CASSEGGAGSYNEQFF. CDR3 sequence (DNA): TGTGCCAGCAGTGAAGGAGGAGCGGGGAGTTACAATGAGCAGTTCTTC.

This clone has just a few counts. The V gene is TRBV7-2, the J gene TRBJ1-3, with D hard to call. The CDR3 runs to 16 residues. The germline V gene has CDR1 SGHTA and CDR2 FQGNSA. Trimming removed 5 bases at V and 0 bases at J, with 14 bases between. The CDR3 nucleotides are TGTGCCAGCAGCCTATGGAAACAGAGCTCTGGAAACACCATATATTTT. This encodes CASSLWKQSSGNTIYF.

The V gene is TRBV7-6, the J gene TRBJ2-6; 8 bases align to TRBD1. Germline CDR1 reads SGHVS; CDR2 reads FNYEAQ. Trimming at V came to 5 bases and at J to 0 bases, leaving 12 bases not matched to a gene. The CDR3 runs to 19 residues. CDR3 in DNA: TGTGCCAGCAGCCTTATCACAGGGGGGCTTAGCTCTGGGGCCAACGTCCTGACTTTC. It translates to CASSLITGGLSSGANVLTF.

V usage is TRBV30 and J usage is TRBJ2-3; D perhaps matches TRBD2 (6 bases). Per the germline V gene, CDR1 is GTSNPN and CDR2 is SVGIG (reference sequence). V was clipped by 2 bases and J by 1 base, with 10 bases between them. The CDR3 covers 14 residues. In nucleotides, the CDR3 is TGTGCCTGGAGTCGAAGCGGGCGCACAGATACGCAGTATTTT. It codes for CAWSRSGRTDTQYF. The full variable domain, in which reference TRBV30 and TRBJ2-3 provide the parts outside the CDR3, is SQTIHQWPATLVQPVGSPLSLECTVEGTSNPNLYWYRQAAGRGLQLLFYSVGIGQISSEVPQNLSASRPQDRQFILSSKKLLLSDSGFYLCAWSRSGRTDTQYFGPGTRLTVL.

The V call is TRBV12-5, the J call TRBJ1-5; TRBD1 agrees at 7 bases. Germline CDR1 is LGHNT and CDR2 is FRNRAP. V dropped 2 bases and J dropped 5; count of bases not matched to a gene: 9. The CDR3 has 16 residues. Here the CDR3 DNA reads TGTGCTAGTGGTTTGAATCCCAGTCAGGGGGATCAGCCCCAGCATTTT. This codes for CASGLNPSQGDQPQHF.

The V and J genes are TRBV4-3 and TRBJ2-1; 9 positions agree with TRBD2. Germline V gives CDR1 LGHNA, CDR2 YSLEER. This CDR3 comprises 16 residues. The V gene end was trimmed by 1 base and the J gene end by 8 bases; junction bases not matched to a gene: 9. CDR3 region: CASSQGVRGGEDEQFF. As DNA, the CDR3 is TGCGCCAGCAGCCAAGGCGTGCGGGGGGGCGAGGATGAGCAGTTCTTC.

CDR3 DNA: TGTGCCAGCAGTCCAGAACAGGGGAACTATGGCTACACCTTC. It yields the protein CASSPEQGNYGYTF. The rearrangement joins TRBV27 to TRBJ1-2; 7 positions agree with TRBD1. The CDR3 spans 14 residues. With 5 bases clipped from V and 2 bases from J, the junction kept 5 bases outside the gene matches. Germline values: CDR1 MNHEY, CDR2 SMNVEV (reference sequence).

This rearrangement joins TRBV19 to TRBJ2-3, with D perhaps matching TRBD2 (5 bases). Trimming pared 3 bases from V and 2 bases from J, leaving 15 bases between. Looked up from germline, CDR1 is LNHDA and CDR2 is SQIVND (reference sequence). This CDR3 is built from 16 residues. For the CDR3, the DNA is TGTGCCAGTAGTATCACCCGGGGATTAATCACAGATACGCAGTATTTT. Amino acid sequence: CASSITRGLITDTQYF.

This chain links TRBV25-1 with TRBJ1-4; TRBD1 matches at 7 bases. Germline CDR1 and CDR2: MGHDK and SYGVNS. V gave up 3 bases and J gave up 4 bases; unmatched junction bases: 5. This CDR3 contains 15 residues. Here the CDR3 DNA reads TGTGCCAGCAGTGAGTCGACAGGGATTAATGAAAAACTGTTTTTT. Amino acids: CASSESTGINEKLFF.

This CDR3 is CASSSSSGGPYEQYF. The CDR3 DNA is TGTGCCAGCAGCTCCTCCAGCGGGGGCCCCTACGAGCAGTACTTC. The chain combines TRBV11-2 with TRBJ2-7, with 8 bases fitting TRBD2. The CDR3 contains 15 residues. Trimming took 4 bases from V and 2 from J; bases not matched to a gene: 7. Germline-derived CDR1 and CDR2 are SGHAT and FQNNGV. Together with reference TRBV11-2 and TRBJ2-7, the CDR3 gives the full variable domain: EAGVAQSPRYKIIEKRQSVAFWCNPISGHATLYWYQQILGQGPKLLIQFQNNGVVDDSQLPKDRFSAERLKGVDSTLKIQPAKLEDSAVYLCASSSSSGGPYEQYFGPGTRLTVT.

The chain links TRBV6-5 to TRBJ2-7; 7 bases map to TRBD2. CDR3 length equals 15 residues. Germline loops: CDR1 MNHEY, CDR2 SVGAGI. The ends lost 6 bases at V and 2 bases at J; junction bases unmatched: 10. The CDR3 loop reads CASRRTGTIPYEQYF. In DNA, the CDR3 is TGTGCCAGCAGGAGAACGGGGACTATCCCCTACGAGCAGTACTTC.